Each of the 23 T cell receptor beta chains below was sequenced from the same sample in a study of blood T cell repertoires in COVID-19 (dated by TCRdb to 2018 to 2020). Library generation was performed with the immunoSEQ multiplex PCR assay. Sourced from immuneACCESS, this table was stored by TCRdb with only in-frame sequences that have V and J called. A share of the clones is absent; for the studies checked, an unresolved V gene accounts for under half, and the remainder has no known explanation. Within this sample are fewer than 350,000 clones, with around 86% of them counted one time only. The ten largest clones represent approximately 2.2% of the sample. Sequences were obtained from peripheral blood. Receptors originate from a woman in her twenties or thirties who had recovered from COVID-19.

The table lists this clone with a count of one. The rearrangement links TRBV3-1 (or the pseudogene TRBV3-2) to TRBJ1-3; possible D gene TRBD1, 5 bases. CDR1 LGHDT and CDR2 YNNKEL come from the germline V gene (reference sequence). CDR3 size: 15 residues. The ends were cut back, 0 bases at V and 6 bases at J, with 12 bases in the middle. Here the CDR3 reads CASSQDLAGPNTIYF. Here the CDR3 DNA reads TGTGCCAGCAGCCAAGATCTGGCAGGGCCAAACACCATATATTTT.

The CDR3 region has the DNA TGTGCCAGCAGCGGCGACGGGAGCTCCTACAATGAGCAGTTCTTC. It yields the protein CASSGDGSSYNEQFF. The chain joins TRBV7-2 to TRBJ2-1; TRBD2 might be the D (6 bases). Trimming shortened V by 5 bases and J by 0 bases, and 11 bases separated the two germline ends. This CDR3 spans 15 amino acids. CDR1 and CDR2 (germline): SGHTA, FQGNSA.

This clone appeared once. This chain uses TRBV4-3 with TRBJ1-6, with a possible D match to TRBD1 (5 bases). CDR3 size: 15 residues. The germline gives CDR1 LGHNA, CDR2 YSLEER. Trimming stripped 1 base from V and 10 bases from J, with 14 bases between. DNA of the CDR3: TGCGCCAGCAGCCAAGGAACCGGGAGGGACTCACCCCTCCACTTT. Protein: CASSQGTGRDSPLHF.

This chain connects TRBV18 to TRBJ1-1; the D gene is possibly TRBD1 (5 bases). CDR3 length: 15 amino acids. Germline loops: CDR1 KGHSH, CDR2 LQKENI. V shed 3 bases and J shed 0 bases, with 11 bases lying between them. CDR3 nucleotide sequence: TGTGCCAGCTCACCCAGCAGGGAAGTGAACACTGAAGCTTTCTTT. The encoded protein is CASSPSREVNTEAFF.

The chain couples TRBV12-3 or TRBV12-4 to TRBJ2-7; D is unclear. This CDR3 spans 12 amino acids. Trimming pared 3 bases from V and 3 bases from J, leaving 6 bases between. CDR3 nucleotides: TGTGCCAGCAGTTTCGGTCACTACGAGCAGTACTTC. Translation: CASSFGHYEQYF.

This clone was detected only a few times. The chain has TRBV19 and TRBJ1-5; 7 positions match TRBD1. This CDR3 has 16 residues. V shed 7 bases and J 7 bases; nucleotides not matched to a gene: 16. CDR1 LNHDA and CDR2 SQIVND come from the germline V gene (reference sequence). The CDR3 DNA follows: TGTGCCAGTACCGACACGGCGACAGGGAGGATCCAGCCCCAGCATTTT. This sequence encodes CASTDTATGRIQPQHF.

This chain connects TRBV14 to TRBJ1-1; 8 bases are shared with TRBD1. The CDR3 consists of 16 residues. After removal of 2 bases from V and 1 base from J, the junction contained 6 bases not matched to a gene. Germline V CDR1 and CDR2: SGHDN, FVKESK. The DNA of the CDR3 is TGTGCCAGCAGCCAATCCCTTGGACAGGGGAACACTGAAGCTTTCTTT. Its translation is CASSQSLGQGNTEAFF.

The chain uses TRBV19 and TRBJ2-7; maybe TRBD2 (6 bases). There are 14 residues in the CDR3. The ends were cut back, 3 bases at V and 7 bases at J, with 16 bases in the middle. Germline CDR1 and CDR2: LNHDA and SQIVND (reference sequence). This CDR3 is CASSIGIKGREQYF. The CDR3 nucleotides read TGTGCCAGTAGTATTGGTATCAAAGGGAGGGAGCAGTACTTC.

Turning to this clone: Other DNA sequences in this specimen translate into the identical CDR3. The V call is TRBV6-5, the J call TRBJ2-2; no clear D gene. V lost 2 bases and J lost 2, with 3 bases in between. Looked up from germline, CDR1 is MNHEY and CDR2 is SVGAGI. This CDR3 region has 13 residues. CDR3 DNA: TGTGCCAGCAGTTACCTAAACACCGGGGAGCTGTTTTTT. Residues: CASSYLNTGELFF.

This clone was seen many times. The chain employs TRBV27 and TRBJ2-2; TRBD2 matches 12 bases. CDR1 is MNHEY and CDR2 is SMNVEV in the germline V gene (reference sequence). The CDR3 sequence is 17 residues long. The junction had 7 bases not matched to a gene; V was cut back by 4 bases and J by 4 bases. CDR3 nucleotide sequence: TGTGCCAGCAGTTCTAGGACTAGCGGGATCGGCACCGGGGAGCTGTTTTTT. Translated, it gives CASSSRTSGIGTGELFF.

The chain combines TRBV5-4 with TRBJ2-3; 14 bases line up with TRBD2. The ends lost 4 bases at V and 2 bases at J; junction bases unmatched: 9. This CDR3 is 18 amino acids long. Germline V gene data show CDR1 as SGHNT and CDR2 as YYREEE (reference sequence). Here the CDR3 reads CASSDPGLAGGLTDTQYF. CDR3 in DNA: TGTGCCAGCAGCGATCCTGGACTAGCGGGGGGCCTCACAGATACGCAGTATTTT.

There are many counts of this clone. In the same sample, other DNA sequences code for this CDR3. The chain is built from TRBV7-9 and TRBJ1-1; 10 bases match TRBD1. Germline CDR1 and CDR2: SEHNR and FQNEAQ (reference sequence). This CDR3 contains 14 residues. Unmatched junction bases numbered 4, after V lost 4 bases and J lost 5 bases. The CDR3 sequence: CASSSRTGGTEAFF. Here the CDR3 DNA reads TGTGCCAGCAGCTCGAGGACAGGGGGGACTGAAGCTTTCTTT.

The chain is built from TRBV19 and TRBJ1-3, with D unresolved. V gave up 7 bases and J gave up 1 base, with 8 bases separating them. Germline assignment: CDR1 LNHDA and CDR2 SQIVND (reference sequence). The CDR3 consists of 13 residues. CDR3 sequence: CASTVSSGNTIYF. The CDR3 nucleotides read TGTGCCAGTACCGTGTCGTCTGGAAACACCATATATTTT.

The V call is TRBV10-3, the J call TRBJ1-5, with 7 bases fitting TRBD1. Germline V gene lookup returns CDR1 ENHRY and CDR2 SYGVKD. This CDR3 spans 13 amino acids. Trimming cost V 11 bases and J 7 bases; bases outside gene matches: 11. The CDR3 here is CAVSDRAGQPQHF. The CDR3 DNA reads TGTGCCGTCTCTGACAGGGCCGGACAGCCCCAGCATTTT.

The rearrangement uses TRBV28 and TRBJ1-2; maybe TRBD1 (5 bases). The CDR3 runs 13 residues. Germline assignment: CDR1 MDHEN and CDR2 SYDVKM. The ends were cut back, 5 bases at V and 6 bases at J, with 13 bases in the middle. In DNA, the CDR3 is TGTGCCAGCAGTCTTACCCAGGGAAATGGCTACACCTTC. Amino acid sequence: CASSLTQGNGYTF.

The chain is built from TRBV6-5 and TRBJ2-5; D is perhaps TRBD1 (6 bases). Trimming shortened V by 4 bases and J by 5 bases, and 14 bases separated the two germline ends. This CDR3 comprises 14 residues. Germline V gene lookup returns CDR1 MNHEY and CDR2 SVGAGI. The CDR3 DNA sequence: TGTGCCAGCAGTTTATTACAGGGTGCCGAGACCCAGTACTTC. Its translation: CASSLLQGAETQYF.

The chain is built from TRBV7-9 and TRBJ1-1; possibly TRBD1 for D (6 bases). Trimming took 8 bases from V and 4 from J, leaving 14 bases between them. Germline CDR1 SEHNR, CDR2 FQNEAQ (reference sequence). The CDR3 is 13 residues long. The CDR3 loop reads CASSPTGSTEAFF. The CDR3 DNA reads as TGTGCCAGCTCTCCGACAGGAAGCACTGAAGCTTTCTTT.

The chain links TRBV24-1 to TRBJ2-2; possible D gene TRBD2, 6 bases. Trimming removed 0 bases at V and 3 bases at J, with 10 bases between. Germline CDR1 KGHDR, CDR2 SFDVKD. CDR3 length: 16 residues. This CDR3 is CATSDLGRRDTGELFF. CDR3 sequence (DNA): TGTGCCACCAGTGATTTGGGGAGGAGGGACACCGGGGAGCTGTTTTTT.

J is TRBJ1-2 and V is TRBV29-1, with 9 nucleotides matching TRBD1. Germline V gene lookup returns CDR1 SQVTM and CDR2 ANQGSEA. The CDR3 runs 13 residues. V lost 6 bases, J lost 3 bases, and 5 bases stayed unmatched. The CDR3 DNA reads TGCAGCGTGGGGACAGGGCGGGACTATGGCTACACCTTC. Amino acid sequence: CSVGTGRDYGYTF.

The chain employs TRBV28 and TRBJ1-2; 7 bases line up with TRBD1. The V gene's germline CDR1 is MDHEN and CDR2 SYDVKM. The junction had 8 bases not matched to a gene; V was cut back by 4 bases and J by 6 bases. The CDR3 has 14 amino acids. This CDR3 reads CASSWGRGSNGYTF. CDR3 bases: TGTGCCAGCAGTTGGGGCAGGGGGTCGAATGGCTACACCTTC.

The J gene is TRBJ2-3, the V gene TRBV6-2 or TRBV6-3; TRBD2 agrees at 10 bases. CDR3 length equals 15 residues. Germline CDR1 MNHEY, CDR2 SVGEGT. The trim removed 6 bases at V and 1 base at J, leaving 4 bases unmatched. CDR3 protein: CASRYLAGGTDTQYF. CDR3 nucleotides: TGTGCCAGCAGGTACCTAGCGGGGGGCACAGATACGCAGTATTTT.

The J gene is TRBJ1-2, the V gene TRBV5-1; 9 bases line up with TRBD1. CDR1 is SGHRS, CDR2 YFSETQ, per germline. There are 15 residues in the CDR3. With 4 bases clipped from V and 8 bases from J, the junction kept 12 bases outside the gene matches. In DNA form, the CDR3 reads TGCGCCAGCAGCCATGGGGAACAGGGGGCTCGGGGCTACACCTTC. Amino acid sequence: CASSHGEQGARGYTF.

This clone was counted between two and nine times. The chain has TRBV7-2 and TRBJ1-1; tentatively, D is TRBD1 (5 bases). CDR1 and CDR2 (germline): SGHTA, FQGNSA. The length of the CDR3 is 13 residues. Between the trimmed V and J ends, which lost 5 bases and 12 bases, there was a span of 19 bases. This chain's CDR3 is CASSPGTSQGSFF. CDR3 nucleotides: TGTGCCAGCAGCCCTGGGACTTCTCAGGGCTCTTTCTTT.